This T cell receptor (beta chain) was sequenced during a study of T-cell reconstitution after alpha-beta-depleted transplantation in children. Using unique molecular identifiers, the investigators prepared the TCRbeta library. TCRdb passed the PCR reads through MiXCR, listing each CDR3 protein once. The sample has 530,000 or so distinct CDR3 sequences, around 27% seen once; the top ten hold about 35%. Study-level findings and limits: The origin of alpha-beta T cells about two months after transplant was reportedly several hundred expanded graft clones. Day-60 TCRbeta diversity that was high in some patients was derived from surviving recipient T cells and thymic progenitors. Hyperexpanded clones declined; after one year, newly produced T cells mostly supplied diversity.

About this clonotype: Its target is not known.

Material: PBMCs, obtained before TCRalphabeta/CD19-depleted stem cell transplant. This TCR came from a boy under two years old with Wiskott-Aldrich syndrome, due to receive a stem cell transplant.

The CDR3 coding sequence is TGTGCCAGCAGTTCCTACGAGGGGGGGAGTGAGCAGTTCTTC. Its protein product is CASSSYEGGSEQFF. The chain joins TRBV2 to TRBJ2-1; D may be TRBD2 (7 bases). This CDR3 has 14 residues. The germline V gene encodes CDR1 SNHLY and CDR2 FYNNEI. Trimming left V 5 bases short and J 9 bases short, with 17 bases between. Full variable domain (missing parts from reference TRBV2 and TRBJ2-1): EPEVTQTPSHQVTQMGQEVILRCVPISNHLYFYWYRQILGQKVEFLVSFYNNEISEKSEIFDDQFSVERPDGSNFTLKIRSTKLEDSAMYFCASSSYEGGSEQFFGPGTRLTVL.